The 7 T cell receptor beta chains presented below share a single source sample, sequenced in a study of Ad26.COV2.S vaccination and SARS-CoV-2 variants. The sample's treatment: about 20 received Ad26.COV2.S at low or high dose, single or two shots; 5 received placebo; per-sample allocation not given. Sampling happened 63 days after the first vaccine or placebo injection. Measured with immunoSEQ multiplex PCR; TCRdb has only the in-frame clones, and not every one. The table lists approximately 350,000 clones, roughly 85% of them singletons, with around 7.4% in the top ten. The sequences come from peripheral blood, collected in a trial of Ad26.COV2.S vaccine versus placebo. These receptors were taken from a person between 18 and 60 years old who received the Ad26.COV2.S COVID-19 vaccine or a placebo.

In its sample, this clone was seen once. The chain recombines TRBV19 with TRBJ2-5; 7 bases map to TRBD2. CDR1 is LNHDA and CDR2 is SQIVND in the germline V gene (reference sequence). Trimming took 5 bases from V and 7 from J; bases not matched to a gene: 4. The CDR3 consists of 12 residues. The CDR3 sequence: CASSRDYGTQYF. The CDR3 DNA sequence: TGTGCCAGTAGTCGGGACTACGGGACCCAGTACTTC.

This clone was counted once. The chain uses TRBV19 and TRBJ1-1; D is ambiguous. The V gene lost 5 bases and the J gene lost 5 bases, with 9 bases spanning the gap. In germline, CDR1 is LNHDA, CDR2 SQIVND (reference sequence). The CDR3 loop spans 12 amino acids. CDR3 region: CASSPRRTEAFF. The CDR3 DNA is TGTGCCAGTAGTCCCCGTCGGACTGAAGCTTTCTTT. Drawing the rest from reference TRBV19 and TRBJ1-1, the complete variable domain is DGGITQSPKYLFRKEGQNVTLSCEQNLNHDAMYWYRQDPGQGLRLIYYSQIVNDFQKGDIAEGYSVSREKKESFPLTVTSAQKNPTAFYLCASSPRRTEAFFGQGTRLTVV.

This chain uses TRBV28 with TRBJ2-7; TRBD2 is a possible D gene (6 bases). V was cut by 1 base and J by 6 bases, with 13 bases left in between. The CDR3 runs to 14 residues. The germline V gene has CDR1 MDHEN and CDR2 SYDVKM. CDR3 loop: CASSLLGEEGEQYF. In nucleotides, the CDR3 is TGTGCCAGCAGTTTATTAGGGGAGGAGGGCGAGCAGTACTTC.

The CDR3 DNA sequence: TGTGCCAGCAGCTTTTGGGGGACAACTAATGAAAAACTGTTTTTT. Translation gives CASSFWGTTNEKLFF. The rearrangement uses TRBV5-6 and TRBJ1-4; D might be TRBD1 (5 bases). Trimming removed 2 bases at V and 0 bases at J, with 8 bases between. This CDR3 has 15 amino acids. From germline, CDR1 is SGHDT and CDR2 YYEEEE.

The chain combines TRBV12-5 with TRBJ2-5; no definite D call. Per the germline V gene, CDR1 is LGHNT and CDR2 is FRNRAP. The CDR3 is 14 amino acids. V gave up 3 bases and J gave up 1 base, with 9 bases separating them. CDR3 nucleotide sequence: TGTGCTAGTGGTTTATCCGCACCCCAAGAGACCCAGTACTTC. It specifies CASGLSAPQETQYF.

This clone was observed once. V gene TRBV6-4 combines with J gene TRBJ1-1; no reliable D call. Germline CDR1 and CDR2: MRHNA and SNTAGT. This CDR3 contains 13 residues. Trimming pared 2 bases from V and 5 bases from J, leaving 9 bases between. In DNA, the CDR3 is TGTGCCAGCAGTGACACCCGTGGAACTGAAGCTTTCTTT. This translates into CASSDTRGTEAFF.

The rearrangement joins TRBV9 to TRBJ1-1; a weak D match, TRBD1 (5 bases). Germline CDR1 reads SGDLS; CDR2 reads YYNGEE. Deletions cut 4 bases from V and 2 bases from J, with 9 bases between. The CDR3 contains 13 residues. The CDR3 region has the DNA TGTGCCAGCAGCCTCAGGGTAAACACTGAAGCTTTCTTT. It encodes CASSLRVNTEAFF.